This TCR beta chain comes out of a study of T cells after yellow fever vaccination. TCRdb used MiXCR to reprocess the 5' RACE reads, holding one entry per CDR3 protein. Among about 260,000 distinct CDR3 sequences, roughly 5.6% were seen once, and the ten largest hold around 3.5%. This clonotype was recorded many times. This TCR derives from a man aged 18-30 years who received the YFV17D yellow fever vaccine. The sequencing used CD4+ T cells sorted from PBMCs, collected on the day of the yellow fever booster vaccination.

The CDR3 coding sequence is TGTGCCAGCGGCCATGGGAGGGGACTTGAAAAACTGTTTTTT. It specifies CASGHGRGLEKLFF. This sequence joins TRBV7-8 and TRBJ1-4; D is perhaps TRBD1 (5 bases). The CDR3 consists of 14 residues. Trimming took off 8 bases at V and 7 bases at J, with 17 bases between the two ends. Germline values: CDR1 SGHVS, CDR2 FQNEAQ.